These T cell receptor beta chains were read from a single sample in a study of shared clonotypes between healthy human individuals. Using immunoSEQ multiplex PCR, the repertoire was profiled, and TCRdb retains in-frame clones only, with some absent. The sample has 400,000 to 600,000 clones, around 79% seen once. The sample taken for sequencing was PBMCs. The receptor set was obtained from a woman in her forties in good health. Some clones in this sample may be carry-over from other donors' samples. Both conserved end residues are part of each CDR3. D genes are given only for firm matches. The listing skips clone size in some rows; elsewhere it reads once, few, many or a size class.

j_call clone_size d_call v_call cdr3_nt cdr3_aa
TRBJ1-5 - - TRBV19 TGTGCCAGTAGTGCAGGGACTGAGCTAGGGACCCAGCATTTT CASSAGTELGTQHF
TRBJ1-4 - TRBD1 TRBV30 TGTGCCTGGAGTGTGGTGACAGGGATTGGGGAAAAACTGTTTTTT CAWSVVTGIGEKLFF
TRBJ2-7 - - TRBV20-1 TGCAGTGCTAGTTTCCACGAGCAGTACTTC CSASFHEQYF
TRBJ2-3 - TRBD2 TRBV29-1 TGCAGCGTAACTAGCGGGAGGGGGATAGATACGCAGTATTTT CSVTSGRGIDTQYF
TRBJ1-1 - - TRBV28 TGTGCCAGCAGTTTCAGGGCTAGTTACGCTTTCTTT CASSFRASYAFF
TRBJ1-1 - - TRBV6-4 TGTGCCAGCAGCCTACAGGAGCACACTGAAGCTTTCTTT CASSLQEHTEAFF
TRBJ1-5 - - TRBV4-1 TGCGCCAGCAGAGCGGATGGCAATCAGCCCCAGCATTTT CASRADGNQPQHF
TRBJ2-1 - TRBD1 TRBV6-1 TGTGCCAGCGGTGATCGATACAGGGGCGAAGGAACTGAGCAGTTCTTC CASGDRYRGEGTEQFF
TRBJ2-5 - TRBD2 TRBV11-2 TGTGCCAGCAGCCGCGGACTAGAAGAGACCCAGTACTTC CASSRGLEETQYF
TRBJ1-1 few - TRBV5-6 TGTGCCAGCAGCTGGACCGGAACTGAAGCTTTCTTT CASSWTGTEAFF
TRBJ2-5 - - TRBV5-4 TGTGCCAGCAGCTTGGATTTCGGGGCGGGAGAGACCCAGTACTTC CASSLDFGAGETQYF
TRBJ2-3 - TRBD2 TRBV7-2 TGTGCCAGCAGCCCCGGACTAGCGAAACACCCCACAGATACGCAGTATTTT CASSPGLAKHPTDTQYF
TRBJ2-7 - - TRBV6-5 TGTGCCAGCAGCTCAAATCTAGCGTCCGTTGAGCAGTACTTC CASSSNLASVEQYF
TRBJ1-1 - - TRBV7-2 TGTGCCAGCAGCTTGAGGGGGGCAGGGACTGAAGCTTTCTTT CASSLRGAGTEAFF
TRBJ1-5 - - TRBV6-4 TGTGCCAGCCGACGGGTAGAAGGGGATCAGCCCCAGCATTTT CASRRVEGDQPQHF
TRBJ1-5 - - TRBV27 TGTGCCAGCAGTTTACTCTCAACCCAGGGAAGAGATCAGCCCCAGCATTTT CASSLLSTQGRDQPQHF
TRBJ2-7 - - TRBV7-3 TGTGCCAGCAGCCGCGGGGTAGGGTACGAGCAGTACTTC CASSRGVGYEQYF
TRBJ2-4 - TRBD2 TRBV6-5 TGTGCCAGCAGTTCCTGGACTAGCGGGAGAGGAGACATTCAGTACTTC CASSSWTSGRGDIQYF
TRBJ2-7 - TRBD2 TRBV4-2 TGTGCCAGCAGCCCACTAGCGAATTCCTACGAGCAGTACTTC CASSPLANSYEQYF
TRBJ2-3 - TRBD1 TRBV18 TGTGCCAGCTCACCCAGACAGGGGGAAACGAATACGCAGTATTTT CASSPRQGETNTQYF
TRBJ2-7 - - TRBV27 TGTGCCAGCAGTATTAGCGGAGTCTCCTACGAGCAGTACTTC CASSISGVSYEQYF
TRBJ2-3 - TRBD2 TRBV2 TGTGCCTCCCGAAGCGGGATTGGTACAGATACGCAGTATTTT CASRSGIGTDTQYF
TRBJ1-2 - TRBD1 TRBV5-6 TGTGCCAGCAGCTTGGGACAGGGGGAGGTATATGGCTACACCTTC CASSLGQGEVYGYTF
TRBJ1-1 - - TRBV5-4 TGTGCCAGCAGCTTGGGGGACATGGGTAACACTGAAGCTTTCTTT CASSLGDMGNTEAFF
TRBJ2-2 few TRBD2 TRBV6-1 TGTGCCAGCAATGAGGGTAGCGGGAGTGGGGCCGGGGAGCTGTTTTTT CASNEGSGSGAGELFF
TRBJ2-1 - - TRBV5-1 TGCGCCAGCAGCCGCACGGGCAGAGACAATGAGCAGTTCTTC CASSRTGRDNEQFF
TRBJ2-2 - TRBD1 TRBV5-1 TGCGCCAGCAGGTTCACAGGGGCCGGGGAGCTGTTTTTT CASRFTGAGELFF
TRBJ1-3 - - TRBV18 TGTGCCAGCTCACTTCAGGCCGATGCTGGAAACACCATATATTTT CASSLQADAGNTIYF
TRBJ2-1 - - TRBV19 TGTGCCAGTAGTATAAGGGGGTACGGCTACAATGAGCAGTTCTTC CASSIRGYGYNEQFF
TRBJ1-5 - - TRBV7-2 TGTGCCAGCGCGAAGGCCGGGTGGAATCAGCCCCAGCATTTT CASAKAGWNQPQHF
TRBJ2-7 once - TRBV27 TGTGCCAGCAGTTTTAGTCAGGGACCCTACGAGCAGTACTTC CASSFSQGPYEQYF
TRBJ2-1 - TRBD2 TRBV11-2 TGTGCCAGCAGCTTTAGCGGGAGGAGGTTCGATGAGCAGTTCTTC CASSFSGRRFDEQFF
TRBJ2-4 - - TRBV18 TGTGCCAGCTCACGGGGGAGTGAAAACATTCAGTACTTC CASSRGSENIQYF
TRBJ1-4 - TRBD1 TRBV6-1 TGTGCCAGCAGGACCTATGGACAGGGTGGCGAAAAACTGTTTTTT CASRTYGQGGEKLFF
TRBJ2-1 - - TRBV4-1 TGCGCCAGCAGCCCTAGGCTGAAGGTCGACAATGGGCAGTTCTTC CASSPRLKVDNGQFF
TRBJ2-7 - TRBD2 TRBV29-1 TGCAGCGTCCGTAGCGGGACCTACGAGCAGTACTTC CSVRSGTYEQYF
TRBJ1-2 - TRBD1 TRBV5-8 TGTGCCAGCAGCTTCATCGCCAGACAGGGGGATGGCTACACCTTC CASSFIARQGDGYTF
TRBJ2-2 - - TRBV5-1 TGCGCCAGCAGCTCGCGGGGGCCGAACACCGGGGAGCTGTTTTTT CASSSRGPNTGELFF
TRBJ2-7 - TRBD1 TRBV2 TGTGCCAGCAGTGTACAGGGGGGTTCGTACGAGCAGTACTTC CASSVQGGSYEQYF
TRBJ1-4 - - TRBV4-1 TGCGCCAGCAGCCAAGTCAGAGGTCGGAGGGCAAATGAAAAACTGTTTTTT CASSQVRGRRANEKLFF
TRBJ2-1 - - TRBV9 TGTGCCAGCAGCGTAGACGTTACCGCCTACAATGAGCAGTTCTTC CASSVDVTAYNEQFF
TRBJ2-5 once - TRBV30 TGTGCCTGGAGAGGGACGGGGTACCAAGAGACCCAGTACTTC CAWRGTGYQETQYF
TRBJ2-7 few - TRBV15 TGTGCCACCAGCAGTAGAGCGTCGAGCTCCTACGAGCAGTACTTC CATSSRASSSYEQYF
TRBJ2-5 - - TRBV7-3 TGTGCCAGCAGCTTAGGCTTTAGGGGGGCCCAGTACTTC CASSLGFRGAQYF
TRBJ2-7 - TRBD2 TRBV28 TGTGCCAGCAGTTTCAGGACTAGCGGGAAACACGAGCAGTACTTC CASSFRTSGKHEQYF
TRBJ2-7 - - TRBV5-4 TGTGCCAGCAGGGGAGCCGCGCAAGAGCAGTACTTC CASRGAAQEQYF